This entry lists 30 T cell receptor beta chains sequenced from one sample in a study of post-analysis software for immune sequencing data. Study findings and constraints: Patients carried a few TRBV segments more frequently than controls did, and TRBV5-6, TRBV5-1 and TRBV20-1 were among them.

cDNA libraries for TCR beta contained unique molecular identifiers. MiXCR, applied by TCRdb to the PCR reads, yields one record per CDR3 protein. Among 350,000 to 500,000 distinct CDR3 sequences listed, about 40% were seen once. No antigen has been identified for these receptors. The source material was blood. The receptors originated from a girl aged 2-10 years with multiple sclerosis.

The chain couples TRBV13 to TRBJ2-5; maybe TRBD1 (5 bases). Judging by the DNA end, TRBJ2-7 fits better; the J call may be wrong. The CDR3 runs 13 residues. The germline V gene encodes CDR1 PRHDT and CDR2 FYEKMQ (reference sequence). CDR3 nucleotides: TGTGCCAGCAGTCCACAGGATTCCCACGAGCAGTACTTC. Protein: CASSPQDSHEQYF.

The rearrangement uses TRBV27 and TRBJ2-1; 8 nucleotides match TRBD2. V dropped 1 base and J dropped 6; count of bases not matched to a gene: 5. The CDR3 has 15 amino acids. CDR1 is MNHEY, CDR2 SMNVEV, per germline (reference sequence). CDR3 bases: TGTGCCAGCAGTTTATACGGGGGGGGGATCAATGAGCAGTTCTTC. Protein: CASSLYGGGINEQFF.

V is TRBV7-3 and J is TRBJ2-1; 7 positions agree with TRBD2. Germline CDR1 SGHTA, CDR2 FQGTGA. J gave up 8 bases and V 0 bases, and 7 bases lay outside the gene matches. This CDR3 is built from 15 residues. This chain's CDR3 is CASSLTRDYDYEQFF. In DNA, the CDR3 is TGTGCCAGCAGCTTAACGAGGGACTACGATTATGAGCAGTTCTTC. The full variable domain, with the rest looked up from reference TRBV7-3 and TRBJ2-1, is GAGVSQTPSNKVTEKGKYVELRCDPISGHTALYWYRQSLGQGPEFLIYFQGTGAADDSGLPNDRFFAVRPEGSVSTLKIQRTERGDSAVYLCASSLTRDYDYEQFFGPGTRLTVL.

The chain is built from TRBV5-1 and TRBJ2-5; a weak D match, TRBD2 (6 bases). V was pared by 0 bases and J by 4 bases, with 10 bases between. This CDR3 has 14 residues. CDR1 is SGHRS and CDR2 is YFSETQ in the germline V gene. CDR3 coding DNA: TGCGCCAGCAGCTTGGATGTTAGCGGAGAGACCCAGTACTTC. It specifies CASSLDVSGETQYF.

This clonotype was observed a few times. The chain links TRBV6-5 to TRBJ2-1, with D perhaps TRBD1 (7 bases). The ends were cut back, 0 bases at V and 4 bases at J, with 13 bases in the middle. The CDR3 sequence is 16 residues long. Germline values: CDR1 MNHEY, CDR2 SVGAGI. CDR3 in DNA: TGTGCCAGCAGTTACTCTCCAGGGGGGAGGTACAATGAGCAGTTCTTC. This sequence encodes CASSYSPGGRYNEQFF.

The rearrangement uses TRBV5-1 and TRBJ2-1; D is tentatively TRBD1 or TRBD2 (6 bases each). V was pared by 2 bases and J by 0 bases, with 12 bases between. Germline CDR1 and CDR2: SGHRS and YFSETQ. CDR3 length: 16 amino acids. The CDR3 nucleotides read TGCGCCAGCAGCTTAAATAGGGGGGTCTCCTACAATGAGCAGTTCTTC. It encodes CASSLNRGVSYNEQFF.

The V call is TRBV7-3, the J call TRBJ2-3; possibly TRBD1 for D (6 bases). This CDR3 is built from 16 residues. V lost 1 base to trimming and J lost 0 bases, with 11 bases between them. The germline CDR1 and CDR2 sequences are SGHTA and FQGTGA. The DNA for the CDR3 is TGTGCCAGCAGCTTAAGGGCTCAGGGGAGCACAGATACGCAGTATTTT. Amino acid sequence: CASSLRAQGSTDTQYF.

This clonotype has only a few counts. The chain employs TRBV29-1 and TRBJ1-2; tentatively, D is TRBD1 (6 bases). The CDR3 is 14 amino acids. Germline CDR1 and CDR2: SQVTM and ANQGSEA. V was shortened by 0 bases and J by 6 bases, with 14 bases between the two germline ends. The CDR3 reads CSVEEGGRGHGYTF. CDR3 nucleotide sequence: TGCAGCGTTGAAGAGGGCGGCAGGGGTCATGGCTACACCTTC.

This chain joins TRBV10-3 and TRBJ1-5; a weak D match, TRBD1 (5 bases). CDR3 length: 15 amino acids. Germline CDR1 and CDR2: ENHRY and SYGVKD. V was shortened by 0 bases and J by 4 bases, with 10 bases between the two germline ends. CDR3 loop: CAISESGPLNQPQHF. The DNA of the CDR3 is TGTGCCATCAGTGAGTCGGGACCCTTGAATCAGCCCCAGCATTTT.

The chain carries TRBV24-1 and TRBJ2-5, with 8 bases identical to TRBD1. Germline CDR1 KGHDR, CDR2 SFDVKD. The trim removed 6 bases at V and 0 bases at J, leaving 8 bases unmatched. This CDR3 region has 16 residues. In DNA form, the CDR3 reads TGTGCCACCAGTCCAGAGGGGACAGGCGACCAAGAGACCCAGTACTTC. The encoded protein is CATSPEGTGDQETQYF.

The chain has TRBV28 and TRBJ2-3, with D possibly being TRBD1 (5 bases). Trimming left V 1 base short and J 2 bases short, with 13 bases between. CDR1 is MDHEN, CDR2 SYDVKM, per germline. This CDR3 is 16 amino acids long. The CDR3 protein is CASSLYQGSATDTQYF. CDR3 nucleotides: TGTGCCAGCAGTTTATACCAGGGCTCAGCCACAGATACGCAGTATTTT.

The chain employs TRBV29-1 and TRBJ1-2; D ambiguous. The V gene lost 3 bases and the J gene lost 5 bases, with 13 bases spanning the gap. Germline assignment: CDR1 SQVTM and CDR2 ANQGSEA. The CDR3 is made up of 13 amino acids. Here the CDR3 DNA reads TGCAGCGTTGATCGGCAGAACCCTTATGGCTACACCTTC. Its protein is CSVDRQNPYGYTF.

The chain combines TRBV5-1 with TRBJ2-1; 11 bases agree with TRBD2. Germline V gene lookup returns CDR1 SGHRS and CDR2 YFSETQ. V was pared by 2 bases and J by 2 bases, with 6 bases of the junction left unmatched. This CDR3 is built from 17 residues. The CDR3: CASSLQSSGGTYNEQFF. The DNA of the CDR3 is TGCGCCAGCAGCTTACAGTCTAGCGGGGGGACCTACAATGAGCAGTTCTTC.

This clonotype was counted between two and nine times. The chain carries TRBV6-2 or TRBV6-3 and TRBJ1-2; D gene ambiguous. The length of the CDR3 is 14 residues. The germline gives CDR1 MNHEY, CDR2 SVGEGT. V lost 5 bases to trimming and J lost 2 bases, with 12 bases between them. CDR3 loop: CASSLLLTNYGYTF. In DNA form, the CDR3 reads TGTGCCAGCAGTCTCCTACTGACGAACTATGGCTACACCTTC.

The chain uses TRBV7-9 and TRBJ2-3; 7 nucleotides match TRBD1. Losses at the gene ends were 5 bases for V and 1 base for J; bases not matched to a gene: 18. Germline V gene data show CDR1 as SEHNR and CDR2 as FQNEAQ (reference sequence). CDR3 length equals 19 residues. The CDR3 nucleotides read TGTGCCAGCAGCCCAAGTACTCTGGGGACAGTGGAGGGCACAGATACGCAGTATTTT. It specifies CASSPSTLGTVEGTDTQYF.

The chain combines TRBV18 with TRBJ2-3; 10 bases are a match to TRBD2. The trim removed 4 bases at V and 2 bases at J, leaving 3 bases unmatched. CDR3 length: 15 amino acids. Germline values: CDR1 KGHSH, CDR2 LQKENI. CDR3 sequence: CASSLTSGTTDTQYF. CDR3 DNA: TGTGCCAGCTCACTTACTAGCGGGACCACAGATACGCAGTATTTT. Supplemented by reference TRBV18 and TRBJ2-3, the full variable domain reads NAGVMQNPRHLVRRRGQEARLRCSPMKGHSHVYWYRQLPEEGLKFMVYLQKENIIDESGMPKERFSAEFPKEGPSILRIQQVVRGDSAAYFCASSLTSGTTDTQYFGPGTRLTVL.

The V and J genes are TRBV7-2 and TRBJ2-4; possible D gene TRBD1, 8 bases. This CDR3 is built from 20 residues. Germline assignment: CDR1 SGHTA and CDR2 FQGNSA. The V end lost 5 bases, the J end lost 1 base, and 27 bases lay between the germline ends. The CDR3 nucleotides are TGTGCCAGCAGCCCAGGGGGGGACAGGCTTCACCGGTGGGCCAAAAACATTCAGTACTTC. Translating it yields CASSPGGDRLHRWAKNIQYF.

This clonotype came up once. At one boundary the junction diverges from the germline segment, which might be a read error. The chain links TRBV7-9 to TRBJ1-2; possibly TRBD1 for D (5 bases). This CDR3 comprises 18 residues. Germline CDR1 reads SEHNR; CDR2 reads FQNEAQ (reference sequence). DNA for the CDR3: TGTGCCGGCAGCTTTCACCCAGGCACAAAGGGGTACTACTATGGCTACACCTTC. As protein: CAGSFHPGTKGYYYGYTF.

This clonotype was observed a few times. The chain couples TRBV7-3 to TRBJ1-2, with D maybe TRBD1 (5 bases). V was shortened by 6 bases and J by 4 bases, with 21 bases between the two germline ends. The CDR3 runs to 16 residues. Germline assignment: CDR1 SGHTA and CDR2 FQGTGA. CDR3 sequence: CASRVGVGAAGYGYTF. The CDR3, as DNA: TGTGCCAGCAGAGTAGGAGTTGGGGCGGCAGGCTATGGCTACACCTTC.

The chain combines TRBV28 with TRBJ1-2; D unresolved. The germline V gene encodes CDR1 MDHEN and CDR2 SYDVKM. Trimming took 2 bases from V and 2 from J, leaving 12 bases between them. The CDR3 consists of 15 residues. CDR3 sequence (DNA): TGTGCCAGCAGTTTAATGGTGGGCACGAACTATGGCTACACCTTC. It codes for CASSLMVGTNYGYTF.

This clonotype was recorded a few times. The chain couples TRBV27 to TRBJ2-7; D uncertain. Germline CDR1 is MNHEY and CDR2 is SMNVEV (reference sequence). V gave up 4 bases and J gave up 3 bases, with 13 bases separating them. The CDR3 extends over 14 amino acids. The CDR3 loop reads CASSSHATLYEQYF. For the CDR3, the DNA is TGTGCCAGCAGTTCCCACGCAACCCTCTACGAGCAGTACTTC.

This clonotype was counted a few times. This chain connects TRBV28 to TRBJ2-7; 7 bases align to TRBD1. The CDR3 covers 16 residues. CDR1 MDHEN and CDR2 SYDVKM come from the germline V gene. The junction had 10 bases not matched to a gene; V was cut back by 5 bases and J by 0 bases. CDR3 nucleotide sequence: TGTGCCAGCAGTCCCAATAGGGGGCTTTCCTCCTACGAGCAGTACTTC. The encoded protein is CASSPNRGLSSYEQYF.

The V and J genes are TRBV29-1 and TRBJ2-7; TRBD2 is a possible D gene (6 bases). The CDR3 spans 13 residues. The germline V gene encodes CDR1 SQVTM and CDR2 ANQGSEA. Trimming left V 4 bases short and J 4 bases short, with 14 bases between. DNA of the CDR3: TGCAGCGTTGGAGCGGGTTCCGGGTACGAGCAGTACTTC. It is translated as CSVGAGSGYEQYF.

On this clonotype itself: Possible read error: a much larger clone is one base away. V is TRBV6-5 and J is TRBJ2-1, with 9 nucleotides matching TRBD2. Germline loops: CDR1 MNHEY, CDR2 SVGAGI. J gave up 9 bases and V 3 bases, and 12 bases lay outside the gene matches. This CDR3 is built from 16 residues. The CDR3 DNA is TGTGCCAGCAGTTATATCGGCGGGGGGGCCCGTATTGAGCAGTTCTTC. It codes for CASSYIGGGARIEQFF.

The genes are TRBV6-2 or TRBV6-3 and TRBJ2-1; maybe TRBD2 (7 bases). Trimming pared 8 bases from V and 10 bases from J, leaving 24 bases between. The germline gives CDR1 MNHEY, CDR2 SVGEGT. The CDR3 consists of 15 residues. CDR3 residues: CASDQKRGGAREQFF. The CDR3, as DNA: TGTGCCAGCGACCAAAAACGAGGGGGGGCTCGAGAGCAGTTCTTC.

The chain couples TRBV29-1 to TRBJ2-1, with 10 bases matching TRBD2. Unmatched junction bases numbered 8, after V lost 1 base and J lost 8 bases. This CDR3 region has 15 residues. Germline V gene data show CDR1 as SQVTM and CDR2 as ANQGSEA. The CDR3 spells CSVEVMGTSVDEQFF. The CDR3 nucleotides read TGCAGCGTTGAAGTGATGGGGACTAGCGTCGATGAGCAGTTCTTC.

J is TRBJ2-3 and V is TRBV14, with a tentative D call TRBD2 (5 bases). From germline, CDR1 is SGHDN and CDR2 FVKESK. The CDR3 is made up of 17 amino acids. Between the trimmed V and J ends, which lost 2 bases and 3 bases, there was a span of 18 bases. The CDR3 loop reads CASSQPGRGLRTDTQYF. CDR3 in DNA: TGTGCCAGCAGCCAACCCGGCCGGGGTTTGAGGACAGATACGCAGTATTTT.

The chain couples TRBV6-6 to TRBJ1-1; the match to TRBD1 covers 10 bases. Germline CDR1 and CDR2: MNHNY and SVGAGI (reference sequence). The CDR3 sequence is 15 residues long. The V gene end was trimmed by 6 bases and the J gene end by 3 bases; junction bases not matched to a gene: 7. CDR3 loop: CASSRTGGGYTEAFF. In DNA form, the CDR3 reads TGTGCCAGCAGCCGGACAGGGGGGGGTTACACTGAAGCTTTCTTT.

This clonotype has more than one count but fewer than ten. This chain connects TRBV6-1 to TRBJ2-3, with no clear D. The CDR3 extends over 13 amino acids. Trimming pared 3 bases from V and 2 bases from J, leaving 6 bases between. Germline V gene sequence: CDR1 MNHNS, CDR2 SASEGT. The CDR3 reads CASSDVYTDTQYF. The CDR3 nucleotides are TGTGCCAGCAGTGATGTGTACACAGATACGCAGTATTTT.

J is TRBJ1-2 and V is TRBV5-1; perhaps TRBD1 as D (5 bases). In germline, CDR1 is SGHRS, CDR2 YFSETQ. V was cut by 4 bases and J by 4 bases, with 11 bases left in between. This CDR3 contains 13 residues. The CDR3 DNA is TGCGCCAGCAGCGCAGACAGCTGCTATGGCTACACCTTC. It specifies CASSADSCYGYTF.